A single sample gave rise to the 10 T cell receptor beta chains below, sequenced in a study of OX40 agonist ivuxolimab in advanced cancers. Repertoires were generated with immunoSEQ multiplex PCR, while TCRdb's copy carries only in-frame clones and drops some. Of tens of thousands of clones in the sample, approximately 90% are singletons; the top ten hold approximately 5.9%. The sample in question was CD4+ or CD8+ T cells sorted from blood, obtained in a trial of the OX40 agonist ivuxolimab. These receptors were collected from an adult with an advanced solid tumor such as melanoma, head and neck, liver or kidney cancer.

The chain uses TRBV5-5 and TRBJ2-2, with TRBD1 matching 9 bases. J was trimmed by 3 bases and V by 5 bases; bases with no gene match: 8. The V gene's germline CDR1 is SGHKS and CDR2 YYEKEE (reference sequence). The CDR3 consists of 16 residues. This CDR3 is CASSAPGQGHTGELFF. In DNA form, the CDR3 reads TGTGCCAGCAGTGCACCGGGACAGGGACACACCGGGGAGCTGTTTTTT. Together with reference TRBV5-5 and TRBJ2-2, the CDR3 gives the full variable domain: DAGVTQSPTHLIKTRGQQVTLRCSPISGHKSVSWYQQVLGQGPQFIFQYYEKEERGRGNFPDRFSARQFPNYSSELNVNALLLGDSALYLCASSAPGQGHTGELFFGEGSRLTVL.

This clone occurred once. In nucleotides, the CDR3 is TGTGCCTGGACTAGTTTTCAAGAGACCCAGTACTTC. Translation: CAWTSFQETQYF. The V gene is TRBV30, the J gene TRBJ2-5; no reliable D call. Trimming took 4 bases from V and 2 from J, leaving 8 bases between them. Germline V CDR1 and CDR2: GTSNPN, SVGIG (reference sequence). The CDR3 is made up of 12 amino acids.

In its sample, this clone was seen a few times. The chain uses TRBV7-2 and TRBJ2-3; no reliable D call. V was pared by 1 base and J by 4 bases, with 12 bases between. In germline, CDR1 is SGHTA, CDR2 FQGNSA. This CDR3 is 15 amino acids long. The CDR3 nucleotides are TGTGCCAGCAGCTTAGGGTGGGAAAGGGCAGATACGCAGTATTTT. Translated: CASSLGWERADTQYF.

As DNA, the CDR3 is TGTGCCAGCAGCTTGGTTTTGGGAGGGGCAGATACGCAGTATTTT. Translation: CASSLVLGGADTQYF. This chain joins TRBV5-4 and TRBJ2-3; 7 nucleotides line up with TRBD2. Germline V gives CDR1 SGHNT, CDR2 YYREEE (reference sequence). The J segment lost 4 bases and the V segment lost 0 bases, leaving 5 bases of the junction unmatched. The CDR3 consists of 15 residues.

This chain joins TRBV19 and TRBJ2-1; D may match TRBD1 or TRBD2 (5 bases each). Germline CDR1 is LNHDA and CDR2 is SQIVND (reference sequence). The V end lost 7 bases, the J end lost 0 bases, and 16 bases lay between the germline ends. This CDR3 is built from 16 residues. CDR3 in DNA: TGTGCCAGTACCCCCCGCGCAGGGAGCTCCTACAATGAGCAGTTCTTC. Translating gives CASTPRAGSSYNEQFF. The full variable domain, rest sourced from reference TRBV19 and TRBJ2-1, is DGGITQSPKYLFRKEGQNVTLSCEQNLNHDAMYWYRQDPGQGLRLIYYSQIVNDFQKGDIAEGYSVSREKKESFPLTVTSAQKNPTAFYLCASTPRAGSSYNEQFFGPGTRLTVL.

This chain uses TRBV27 with TRBJ2-2; 8 bases map to TRBD2. J gave up 5 bases and V 3 bases, and 5 bases lay outside the gene matches. Germline V gene data show CDR1 as MNHEY and CDR2 as SMNVEV (reference sequence). The CDR3 is made up of 15 amino acids. CDR3 coding DNA: TGTGCCAGCAGTTTTTTCGGGAGGGGGACCGGGGAGCTGTTTTTT. Translating it yields CASSFFGRGTGELFF.

The chain employs TRBV19 and TRBJ2-1, with 8 bases identical to TRBD1. Trimming removed 5 bases from V and 8 bases from J; junction bases left unmatched: 11. Germline values: CDR1 LNHDA, CDR2 SQIVND (reference sequence). The CDR3 contains 15 residues. The CDR3 loop is CASSALTGVEDEQFF. DNA for the CDR3: TGTGCCAGTAGTGCCCTGACAGGGGTCGAGGATGAGCAGTTCTTC. Supplemented by reference TRBV19 and TRBJ2-1, the full variable domain reads DGGITQSPKYLFRKEGQNVTLSCEQNLNHDAMYWYRQDPGQGLRLIYYSQIVNDFQKGDIAEGYSVSREKKESFPLTVTSAQKNPTAFYLCASSALTGVEDEQFFGPGTRLTVL.

The genes are TRBV29-1 and TRBJ2-5; 11 nucleotides align to TRBD1. This CDR3 spans 15 amino acids. J lost 4 bases, V lost 3 bases, and 7 bases had no gene match. CDR1 is SQVTM and CDR2 is ANQGSEA in the germline V gene. CDR3 nucleotide sequence: TGCAGCGTTGAGACGGACAGGGGGCGCTCAGAGACCCAGTACTTC. Encoded protein: CSVETDRGRSETQYF.

This sequence joins TRBV4-2 and TRBJ2-3; tentatively, D is TRBD2 (7 bases). The CDR3 is made up of 16 amino acids. Germline V gives CDR1 LGHNA, CDR2 YNFKEQ. V was cut by 3 bases and J by 5 bases, with 18 bases left in between. CDR3 bases: TGTGCCAGCAGCCAGGGGCGCTCAGCGGGACAAGATACGCAGTATTTT. Translating it yields CASSQGRSAGQDTQYF.

The table lists this clone with a count of one. V usage is TRBV19 and J usage is TRBJ2-2; D possibly corresponds to TRBD2 (5 bases). The CDR3 runs 18 residues. CDR1 and CDR2 (germline): LNHDA, SQIVND (reference sequence). V was trimmed by 3 bases and J by 0 bases, leaving 17 bases between them. CDR3 sequence reads: CASSINVPGWTNTGELFF. CDR3 nucleotide sequence: TGTGCCAGTAGTATTAACGTCCCGGGGTGGACGAACACCGGGGAGCTGTTTTTT.